The clone carrying this T cell receptor beta chain was seen ten or more times. What it binds is not known. The CDR3 is made up of 12 amino acids. Trimming cost V 7 bases and J 6 bases, with 13 bases left between them. Germline CDR1 is DFQATT and CDR2 is SNEGSKA (reference sequence). The sample originates from a study of identical twins. Study results and caveats: For out-of-frame beta sequences, excess twin sharing was weaker. Invariant MAIT and iNKT cells are populations that could partly confound zero-insertion analyses.

TCRdb re-analysed the 5' RACE reads in MiXCR, keeping a single row per CDR3 protein. The sample lists 200,000 to 300,000 distinct CDR3 sequences; over 9.5% were seen once. The chain employs TRBV20-1 and TRBJ2-1; the D gene is possibly TRBD1 (5 bases). The material sequenced was memory T cells sorted from blood. The TCR sequence derives from a man in his fifties in good health. The CDR3 DNA reads as TGCAGTGTTCGAGGCCAGGGCAATGAGCAGTTCTTC. It specifies CSVRGQGNEQFF.